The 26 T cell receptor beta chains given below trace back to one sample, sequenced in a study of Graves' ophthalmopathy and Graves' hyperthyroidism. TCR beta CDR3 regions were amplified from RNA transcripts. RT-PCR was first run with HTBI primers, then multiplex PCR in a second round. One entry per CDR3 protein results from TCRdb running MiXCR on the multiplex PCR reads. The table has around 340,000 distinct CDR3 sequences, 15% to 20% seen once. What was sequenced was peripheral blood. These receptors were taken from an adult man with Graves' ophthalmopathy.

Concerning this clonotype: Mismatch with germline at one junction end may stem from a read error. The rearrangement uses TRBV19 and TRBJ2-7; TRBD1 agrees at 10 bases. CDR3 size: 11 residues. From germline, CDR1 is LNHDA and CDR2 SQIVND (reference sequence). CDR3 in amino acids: CASSPGTGVHF. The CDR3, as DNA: TGTGCCAGTAGTCCTGGGACAGGGGTACACTTC.

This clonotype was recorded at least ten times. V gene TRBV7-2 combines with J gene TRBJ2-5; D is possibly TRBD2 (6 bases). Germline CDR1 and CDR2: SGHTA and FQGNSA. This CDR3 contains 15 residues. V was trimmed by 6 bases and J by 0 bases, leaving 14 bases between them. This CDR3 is CASRLSGSYQETQYF. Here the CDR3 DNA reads TGTGCCAGCAGACTTAGCGGATCGTACCAAGAGACCCAGTACTTC.

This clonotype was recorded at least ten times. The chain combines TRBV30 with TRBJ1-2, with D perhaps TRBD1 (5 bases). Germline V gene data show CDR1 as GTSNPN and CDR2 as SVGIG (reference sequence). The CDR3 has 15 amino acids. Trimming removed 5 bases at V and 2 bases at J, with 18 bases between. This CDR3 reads CAWETGTNLNYGYTF. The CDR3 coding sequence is TGTGCCTGGGAGACCGGGACCAACTTGAACTATGGCTACACCTTC.

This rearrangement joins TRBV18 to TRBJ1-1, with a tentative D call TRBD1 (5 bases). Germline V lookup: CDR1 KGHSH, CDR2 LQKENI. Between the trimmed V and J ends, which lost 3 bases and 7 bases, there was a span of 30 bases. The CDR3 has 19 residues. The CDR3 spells CASSPLSAGLMERTIEAFF. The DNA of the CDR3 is TGTGCCAGCTCACCTTTGTCGGCAGGCCTGATGGAGCGGACAATTGAAGCTTTCTTT. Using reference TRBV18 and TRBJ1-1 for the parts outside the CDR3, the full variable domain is NAGVMQNPRHLVRRRGQEARLRCSPMKGHSHVYWYRQLPEEGLKFMVYLQKENIIDESGMPKERFSAEFPKEGPSILRIQQVVRGDSAAYFCASSPLSAGLMERTIEAFFGQGTRLTVV.

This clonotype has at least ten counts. The CDR3 reads CASRGRGPGELFF. For the CDR3, the DNA is TGTGCCAGCAGAGGCAGGGGGCCCGGGGAGCTGTTTTTT. The V gene is TRBV28, the J gene TRBJ2-2, with 8 bases identical to TRBD1. With 6 bases clipped from V and 6 bases from J, the junction kept 3 bases outside the gene matches. The germline V gene has CDR1 MDHEN and CDR2 SYDVKM. The CDR3 covers 13 residues.

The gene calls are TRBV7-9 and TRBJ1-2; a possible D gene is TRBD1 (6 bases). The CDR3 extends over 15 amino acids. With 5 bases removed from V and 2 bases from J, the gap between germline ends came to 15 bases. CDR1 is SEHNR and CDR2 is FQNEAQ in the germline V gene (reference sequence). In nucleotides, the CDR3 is TGTGCCAGCAGCCAAATGGGGGGCGGGAACTATGGCTACACCTTC. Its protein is CASSQMGGGNYGYTF.

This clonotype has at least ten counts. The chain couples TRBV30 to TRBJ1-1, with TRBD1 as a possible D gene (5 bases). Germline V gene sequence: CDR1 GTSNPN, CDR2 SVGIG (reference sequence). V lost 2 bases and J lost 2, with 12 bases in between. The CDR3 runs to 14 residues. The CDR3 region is CAWSKPGLNTEAFF. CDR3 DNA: TGTGCCTGGAGTAAACCGGGGCTAAACACTGAAGCTTTCTTT.

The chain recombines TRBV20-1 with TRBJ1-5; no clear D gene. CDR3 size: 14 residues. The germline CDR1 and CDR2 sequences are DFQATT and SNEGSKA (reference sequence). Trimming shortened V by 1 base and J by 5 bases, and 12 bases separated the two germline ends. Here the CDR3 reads CSARARVIDQPQHF. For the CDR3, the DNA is TGCAGTGCTAGAGCGAGGGTAATTGATCAGCCCCAGCATTTT.

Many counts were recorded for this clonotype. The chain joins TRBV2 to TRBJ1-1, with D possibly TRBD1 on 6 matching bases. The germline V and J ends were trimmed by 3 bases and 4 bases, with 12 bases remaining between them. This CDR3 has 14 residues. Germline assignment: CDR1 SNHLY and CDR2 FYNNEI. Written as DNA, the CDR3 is TGTGCCAGCAGTGACTCCGGCAGGGGCACTGAAGCTTTCTTT. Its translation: CASSDSGRGTEAFF.

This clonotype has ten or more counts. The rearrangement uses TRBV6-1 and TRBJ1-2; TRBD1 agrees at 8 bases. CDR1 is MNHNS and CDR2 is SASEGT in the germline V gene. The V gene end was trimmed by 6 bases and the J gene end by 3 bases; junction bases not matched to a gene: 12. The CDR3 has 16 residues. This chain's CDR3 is CASRDPGTGVYYGYTF. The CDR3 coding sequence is TGTGCCAGCAGAGACCCTGGGACAGGTGTCTACTATGGCTACACCTTC.

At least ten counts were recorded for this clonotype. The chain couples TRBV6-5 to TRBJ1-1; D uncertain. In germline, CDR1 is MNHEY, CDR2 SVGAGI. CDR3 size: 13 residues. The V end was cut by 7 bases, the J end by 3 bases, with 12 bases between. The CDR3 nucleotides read TGTGCCAGCAAGTTTGGTTCAGACACTGAAGCTTTCTTT. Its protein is CASKFGSDTEAFF.

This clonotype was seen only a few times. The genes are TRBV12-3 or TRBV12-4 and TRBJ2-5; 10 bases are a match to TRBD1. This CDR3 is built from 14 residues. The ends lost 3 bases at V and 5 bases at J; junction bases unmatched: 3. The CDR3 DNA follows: TGTGCCAGCAGTTTCCGGGACAGGGGTGAGACCCAGTACTTC. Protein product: CASSFRDRGETQYF.

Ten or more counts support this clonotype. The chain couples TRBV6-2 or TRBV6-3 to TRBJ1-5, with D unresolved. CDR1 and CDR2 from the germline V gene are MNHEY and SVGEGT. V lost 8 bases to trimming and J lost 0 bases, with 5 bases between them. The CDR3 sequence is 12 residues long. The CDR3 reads CASQHSNQPQHF. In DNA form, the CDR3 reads TGTGCCAGCCAACATAGCAATCAGCCCCAGCATTTT.

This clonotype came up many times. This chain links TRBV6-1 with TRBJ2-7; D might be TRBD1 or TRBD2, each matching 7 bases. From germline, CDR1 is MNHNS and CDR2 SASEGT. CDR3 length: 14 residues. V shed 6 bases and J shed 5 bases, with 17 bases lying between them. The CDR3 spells CASRETSRGNEQYF. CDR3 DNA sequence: TGTGCCAGCAGAGAGACTAGCAGGGGGAACGAGCAGTACTTC.

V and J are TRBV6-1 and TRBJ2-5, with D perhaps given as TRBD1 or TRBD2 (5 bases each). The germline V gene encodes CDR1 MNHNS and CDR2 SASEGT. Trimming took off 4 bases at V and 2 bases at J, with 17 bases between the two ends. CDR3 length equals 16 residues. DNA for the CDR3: TGTGCCAGCAGTGTCTTGTCTGGGGGTGGGCAAGAGACCCAGTACTTC. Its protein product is CASSVLSGGGQETQYF.

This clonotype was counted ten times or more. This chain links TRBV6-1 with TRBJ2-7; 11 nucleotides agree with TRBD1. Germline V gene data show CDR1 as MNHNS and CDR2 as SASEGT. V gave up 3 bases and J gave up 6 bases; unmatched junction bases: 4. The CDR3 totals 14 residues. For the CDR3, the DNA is TGTGCCAGCAGTGAGGACAGGGGGCCTCTCGAGCAGTACTTC. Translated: CASSEDRGPLEQYF.

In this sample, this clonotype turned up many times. CDR3 sequence (DNA): TGTGCCAGCAGTTATCGGCTAGCGGGGTTCTCCTACGAGCAGTACTTC. Translating it yields CASSYRLAGFSYEQYF. The chain links TRBV6-2 or TRBV6-3 to TRBJ2-7; 9 bases are a match to TRBD2. V lost 3 bases and J lost 0; bases outside the gene matches: 6. This CDR3 contains 16 residues. In germline, CDR1 is MNHEY, CDR2 SVGEGT.

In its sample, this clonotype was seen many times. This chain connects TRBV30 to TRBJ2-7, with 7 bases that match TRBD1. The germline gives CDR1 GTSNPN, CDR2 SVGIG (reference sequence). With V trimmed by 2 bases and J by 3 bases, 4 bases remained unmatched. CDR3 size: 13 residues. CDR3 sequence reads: CAWSRQGDYEQYF. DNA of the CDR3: TGTGCCTGGAGTCGCCAGGGGGACTACGAGCAGTACTTC.

CDR3 coding DNA: TGTGCCAGCAGTCCAACCCGTCAGCCCCAGCATTTT. Translated, it gives CASSPTRQPQHF. The V call is TRBV12-3 or TRBV12-4, the J call TRBJ1-5, with D hard to call. The CDR3 length is 12 residues. The V end lost 5 bases, the J end lost 6 bases, and 8 bases lay between the germline ends.

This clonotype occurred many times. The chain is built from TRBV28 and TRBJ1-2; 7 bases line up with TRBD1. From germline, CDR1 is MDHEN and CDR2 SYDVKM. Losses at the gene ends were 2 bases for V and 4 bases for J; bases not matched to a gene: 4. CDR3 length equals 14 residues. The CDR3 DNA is TGTGCCAGCAGTTTAAGGGGGACAGCCTATGGCTACACCTTC. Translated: CASSLRGTAYGYTF.

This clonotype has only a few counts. CDR3 sequence (DNA): TGTGCCAGCAGCTTAATGTTAGGCAGCTCCTACGAGCAGTACTTC. The encoded protein is CASSLMLGSSYEQYF. The J gene is TRBJ2-7, the V gene TRBV7-2; D not resolved. The length of the CDR3 is 15 residues. From germline, CDR1 is SGHTA and CDR2 FQGNSA. Trimming pared 2 bases from V and 0 bases from J, leaving 11 bases between.

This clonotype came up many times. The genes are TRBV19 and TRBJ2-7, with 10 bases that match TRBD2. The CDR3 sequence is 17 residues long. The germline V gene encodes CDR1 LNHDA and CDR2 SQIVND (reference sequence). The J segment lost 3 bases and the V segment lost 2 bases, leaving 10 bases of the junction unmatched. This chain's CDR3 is CASSISPSGRGIYEQYF. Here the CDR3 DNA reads TGTGCCAGTAGTATATCCCCCAGCGGGAGGGGCATCTACGAGCAGTACTTC.

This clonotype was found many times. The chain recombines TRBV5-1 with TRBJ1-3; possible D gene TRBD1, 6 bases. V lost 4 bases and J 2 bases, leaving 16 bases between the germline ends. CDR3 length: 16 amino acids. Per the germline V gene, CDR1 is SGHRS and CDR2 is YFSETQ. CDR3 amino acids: CASSRTGQNAGNTIYF. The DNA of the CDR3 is TGCGCCAGCAGCCGGACCGGACAGAACGCTGGAAACACCATATATTTT. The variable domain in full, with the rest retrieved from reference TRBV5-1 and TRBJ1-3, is KAGVTQTPRYLIKTRGQQVTLSCSPISGHRSVSWYQQTPGQGLQFLFEYFSETQRNKGNFPGRFSGRQFSNSRSEMNVSTLELGDSALYLCASSRTGQNAGNTIYFGEGSWLTVV.

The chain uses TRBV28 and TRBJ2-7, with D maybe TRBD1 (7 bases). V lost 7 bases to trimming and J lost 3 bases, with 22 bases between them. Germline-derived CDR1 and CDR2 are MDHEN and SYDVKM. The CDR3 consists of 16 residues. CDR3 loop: CASIDTTGSGVYEQYF. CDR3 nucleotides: TGTGCCAGCATCGACACGACAGGGTCGGGAGTCTACGAGCAGTACTTC.

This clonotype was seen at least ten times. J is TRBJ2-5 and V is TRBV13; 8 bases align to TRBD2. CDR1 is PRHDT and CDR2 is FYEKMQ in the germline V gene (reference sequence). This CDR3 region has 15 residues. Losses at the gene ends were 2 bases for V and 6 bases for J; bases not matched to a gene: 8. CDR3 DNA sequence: TGTGCCAGCAGCTTAAGACGGGAGGGCCCTCAGACCCAGTACTTC. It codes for CASSLRREGPQTQYF. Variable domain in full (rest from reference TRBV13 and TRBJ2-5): AAGVIQSPRHLIKEKRETATLKCYPIPRHDTVYWYQQGPGQDPQFLISFYEKMQSDKGSIPDRFSAQQFSDYHSELNMSSLELGDSALYFCASSLRREGPQTQYFGPGTRLLVL.

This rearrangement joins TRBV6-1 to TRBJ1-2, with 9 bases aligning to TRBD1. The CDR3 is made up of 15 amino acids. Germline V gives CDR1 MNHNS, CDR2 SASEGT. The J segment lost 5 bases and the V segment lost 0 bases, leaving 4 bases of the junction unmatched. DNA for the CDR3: TGTGCCAGCAGTGAAGCGGGGACAGGGCGGTATGGCTACACCTTC. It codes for CASSEAGTGRYGYTF.